These T cell receptor beta chains were read from a single sample in a study of blood T cell repertoires in COVID-19. Clones were sequenced by immunoSEQ multiplex PCR, and TCRdb holds only the in-frame ones, with some missing. The sample yields under 400,000 clones, more than 70% seen once. The sample comprised PBMCs or T cells enriched from blood (not recorded which). Every receptor here comes from a man aged 35-49 years in a cohort exposed to, infected with or recovered from COVID-19 (not recorded which). Both conserved end residues are part of each CDR3. The D gene is left open where the match is weak. Clone size, where shown, is once, few, many, or a class for clones that have expanded.

>-|TRBJ2-5|TRBV9|-
CASSVGVRDQETQYF
TGTGCCAGCAGCGTAGGCGTCAGGGACCAAGAGACCCAGTACTTC
>-|TRBJ2-1|TRBV10-1|TRBD2
CASSGGLAGDNEQFF
TGCGCCAGCAGTGGGGGACTAGCGGGGGACAATGAGCAGTTCTTC
>-|TRBJ2-1|TRBV5-1|-
CASSIRDGGNEQFF
TGCGCCAGCAGCATTAGAGATGGAGGGAATGAGCAGTTCTTC
>-|TRBJ2-1|TRBV2|TRBD2
CASSTGLAGSNEQFF
TGTGCCAGCAGTACCGGACTAGCGGGAAGCAATGAGCAGTTCTTC
>-|TRBJ2-3|TRBV27|TRBD2
CASSSLAGARALDTQYF
TGTGCCAGCAGTTCACTAGCGGGAGCTCGGGCATTAGATACGCAGTATTTT
>-|TRBJ2-1|TRBV7-5|-
CVRSLVLGRDRGYNEQFF
TGTGTCAGAAGCTTAGTTTTAGGCCGGGACAGGGGATACAATGAGCAGTTCTTC
>-|TRBJ1-1|TRBV7-9|-
CASSSRRRASNTEAFF
TGTGCCAGCAGCTCCCGTAGGAGGGCATCGAACACTGAAGCTTTCTTT
>-|TRBJ1-5|TRBV30|-
CAWSRDINQPQHF
TGTGCCTGGAGCCGGGACATCAATCAGCCCCAGCATTTT
>few|TRBJ2-7|TRBV18|TRBD2
CASSPPSGLAVYEQYF
TGTGCCAGCTCACCACCCTCCGGACTAGCGGTCTACGAGCAGTACTTC
>-|TRBJ1-4|TRBV27|TRBD1
CASSFSGTVNEKLFF
TGTGCCAGCAGTTTCTCCGGGACAGTAAATGAAAAACTGTTTTTT
>-|TRBJ2-1|TRBV7-2|TRBD2
CASSLYGTRINNEQFF
TGTGCCAGCAGCTTATACGGGACTAGAATAAACAATGAGCAGTTCTTC
>few|TRBJ2-1|TRBV11-2|-
CASSFDRYNEQFF
TGTGCCAGCAGCTTCGATAGATACAATGAGCAGTTCTTC
>few|TRBJ1-4|TRBV5-4|TRBD1
CASSLSGQREKLFF
TGTGCCAGCAGCTTGTCGGGACAGAGGGAAAAACTGTTTTTT
>-|TRBJ1-2|TRBV5-1|-
CASSDTGAGNGYTF
TGCGCCAGCAGCGACACCGGCGCGGGAAATGGCTACACCTTC
>-|TRBJ1-1|TRBV19|TRBD1
CASSKDRAESFF
TGTGCCAGTAGCAAGGACAGGGCTGAATCTTTCTTT
>-|TRBJ1-1|TRBV3-1/TRBV3-2|-
CASSQFGGTEAFF
TGTGCCAGCAGCCAATTCGGAGGAACTGAAGCTTTCTTT
>-|TRBJ1-6|TRBV5-4|-
CASSLELYNSPLHF
TGTGCCAGCAGCTTGGAACTGTATAATTCACCCCTCCACTTT
>few|TRBJ1-2|TRBV12-5|-
CASGPAVWYGYTF
TGTGCTAGTGGTCCCGCGGTCTGGTATGGCTACACCTTC
>once|TRBJ1-4|TRBV15|TRBD1
CATSRPRDRGEKLFF
TGTGCCACCAGCCGGCCCCGGGACAGGGGTGAAAAACTGTTTTTT
>-|TRBJ2-7|TRBV6-5|TRBD2
CASSFSGLEGSEQYF
TGTGCCAGCAGTTTCTCGGGACTAGAGGGATCCGAGCAGTACTTC
>-|TRBJ2-3|TRBV11-3|TRBD2
CASSLGIQAGFTDTQYF
TGTGCCAGCAGCTTAGGGATTCAAGCGGGGTTCACAGATACGCAGTATTTT
>-|TRBJ1-3|TRBV7-2|-
CASRSSDSGNTIYF
TGTGCCAGCAGATCAAGCGACTCTGGAAACACCATATATTTT
>-|TRBJ1-1|TRBV5-1|TRBD1
CASSLARGQGRMNTEAFF
TGCGCCAGCAGCTTGGCCAGAGGACAGGGCCGAATGAACACTGAAGCTTTCTTT
>few|TRBJ1-3|TRBV4-1|-
CASSQAGGRGNTIYF
TGCGCCAGCAGCCAAGCGGGGGGTCGTGGAAACACCATATATTTT
>-|TRBJ2-1|TRBV11-2|-
CASSRDYTEMLGFPFF
TGTGCCAGCAGCCGCGACTATACCGAGATGTTGGGGTTTCCGTTCTTC
>-|TRBJ2-3|TRBV7-9|-
CASSLEASANTQYF
TGTGCCAGCAGCTTAGAAGCTAGCGCTAATACGCAGTATTTT
>-|TRBJ1-5|TRBV19|-
CASSILEQVQPQHF
TGTGCCAGTAGTATCCTCGAACAGGTTCAGCCCCAGCATTTT
>-|TRBJ2-5|TRBV6-5|TRBD2
CASMTLTSGKETQYF
TGTGCCAGCATGACCCTAACTAGCGGGAAAGAGACCCAGTACTTC
>-|TRBJ1-1|TRBV4-1|-
CASSQDTGTVGTKNGATEAFF
TGCGCCAGCAGCCAAGATACAGGGACCGTGGGGACAAAAAACGGGGCCACTGAAGCTTTCTTT
>-|TRBJ2-3|TRBV30|TRBD2
CAWSVRTSGTDTQYF
TGTGCCTGGAGTGTACGGACTAGCGGCACAGATACGCAGTATTTT
>few|TRBJ1-4|TRBV7-9|-
CASSLWFGGTNEKLFF
TGTGCCAGCAGCTTATGGTTTGGAGGGACTAATGAAAAACTGTTTTTT
>-|TRBJ2-1|TRBV30|-
CAWSMVADYNEQFF
TGTGCCTGGAGTATGGTAGCGGACTACAATGAGCAGTTCTTC
>-|TRBJ1-2|TRBV2|-
CASSEYLADDRGGNYGYTF
TGTGCCAGCAGTGAATATCTCGCCGACGACCGGGGGGGTAACTATGGCTACACCTTC
>-|TRBJ2-1|TRBV11-1|-
CASSLAPIEVDEQFF
TGTGCCAGCAGCTTAGCGCCGATAGAGGTCGATGAGCAGTTCTTC
>-|TRBJ1-1|TRBV30|-
CAWSLTGNTEAFF
TGTGCCTGGAGTTTGACGGGTAACACTGAAGCTTTCTTT
>-|TRBJ2-6|TRBV27|TRBD1
CASSLQTGTGANVLTF
TGTGCCAGCAGTTTACAGACAGGGACTGGGGCCAACGTCCTGACTTTC
>few|TRBJ2-7|TRBV6-2/TRBV6-3|TRBD1
CASSALQPGQGDEQYF
TGTGCCAGCAGTGCTCTTCAACCGGGACAGGGAGACGAGCAGTACTTC
>-|TRBJ2-1|TRBV10-3|-
CAIKDSYNEQFF
TGTGCCATCAAAGATAGCTACAATGAGCAGTTCTTC
>-|TRBJ2-2|TRBV24-1|TRBD1
CATSTWGQGRTGELFF
TGTGCCACAAGTACCTGGGGACAGGGCCGCACCGGGGAGCTGTTTTTT
>-|TRBJ2-2|TRBV3-1/TRBV3-2|TRBD1
CASSQVTARGRTGELFF
TGTGCCAGCAGCCAAGTGACGGCCAGGGGGCGTACCGGGGAGCTGTTTTTT
>-|TRBJ2-5|TRBV7-2|TRBD1
CASSRGQEETQYF
TGTGCCAGCAGCCGGGGACAGGAAGAGACCCAGTACTTC
>-|TRBJ1-1|TRBV29-1|TRBD1
CSVEVRGDTEAFF
TGCAGCGTTGAGGTCAGGGGGGACACTGAAGCTTTCTTT
>-|TRBJ1-3|TRBV2|-
CASSALGGSGNTIYF
TGTGCCAGCAGTGCCCTCGGGGGGTCGGGAAACACCATATATTTT
>-|TRBJ1-2|TRBV19|TRBD1
CASSRRDRGNYGYTF
TGTGCCAGTAGTCGGAGGGACAGGGGAAACTATGGCTACACCTTC
>-|TRBJ2-3|TRBV28|TRBD2
CASSLGASGNTDTQYF
TGTGCCAGCAGTTTAGGGGCTAGCGGGAACACAGATACGCAGTATTTT
>-|TRBJ1-1|TRBV5-4|-
CASSLPGNWDTEAFF
TGTGCCAGCAGCTTACCGGGAAACTGGGACACTGAAGCTTTCTTT
>-|TRBJ2-2|TRBV6-5|-
CASSYPRVGELFF
TGTGCCAGCAGTTACCCCCGGGTCGGGGAGCTGTTTTTT
>-|TRBJ2-1|TRBV25-1|TRBD2
CASSPLAGVQNEQFF
TGTGCCAGCAGTCCCCTAGCGGGAGTACAAAATGAGCAGTTCTTC
>-|TRBJ1-5|TRBV7-2|TRBD1
CASSLRQGEYQPQHF
TGTGCCAGCAGCTTGAGGCAGGGGGAGTATCAGCCCCAGCATTTT
>-|TRBJ1-2|TRBV2|-
CASTTDRLGGYTF
TGTGCCAGCACCACAGACAGGTTGGGGGGCTACACCTTC
>-|TRBJ1-5|TRBV10-3|-
CAISESHPGKNQPQHF
TGTGCCATCAGTGAAAGTCATCCAGGGAAAAATCAGCCCCAGCATTTT
>-|TRBJ1-2|TRBV5-1|-
CASSLGDSNYGYTF
TGCGCCAGCAGCTTGGGCGACAGTAACTATGGCTACACCTTC
>-|TRBJ2-7|TRBV2|-
CASRPYRARDEQYF
TGTGCCAGCAGACCCTACAGGGCGAGAGACGAGCAGTACTTC
>-|TRBJ1-2|TRBV19|-
CASSKDGQANYGYTF
TGTGCCAGTAGTAAAGACGGACAAGCTAACTATGGCTACACCTTC
>-|TRBJ2-3|TRBV5-4|TRBD1
CASSRQGAADTQYF
TGTGCCAGCAGCCGGCAGGGGGCCGCAGATACGCAGTATTTT
>once|TRBJ2-3|TRBV5-8|TRBD2
CASSFLAGGPLDTQYF
TGTGCCAGCAGCTTTTTGGCGGGAGGGCCACTAGATACGCAGTATTTT
>-|TRBJ1-2|TRBV28|TRBD1
CASSLPGQGKYGYTF
TGTGCCAGCAGTCTACCGGGACAGGGCAAGTATGGCTACACCTTC
>-|TRBJ2-1|TRBV4-1|TRBD2
CASSLGGTSGRYHEQFF
TGCGCCAGCAGCCTAGGGGGGACTAGCGGGAGATACCATGAGCAGTTCTTC